The subject of this entry is one T cell receptor (beta chain). These data are taken from a study of OX40 agonist ivuxolimab in advanced cancers. Study overall: Patients' therapy was ivuxolimab, an antibody that acts as an agonist of OX40 (CD134).

The CDR3 has 14 residues. V dropped 4 bases and J dropped 2; count of bases not matched to a gene: 5. Germline assignment: CDR1 SQVTM and CDR2 ANQGSEA. Assay used: immunoSEQ multiplex PCR; TCRdb lists only in-frame clones, some missing. The sample yields tens of thousands of clones, approximately 90% seen once. This TCR was sampled from an adult with an advanced solid tumor such as melanoma, head and neck, liver or kidney cancer. The material sequenced was CD4+ or CD8+ T cells sorted from blood, taken in a trial of the OX40 agonist ivuxolimab. The J gene is TRBJ2-1, the V gene TRBV29-1, with 7 bases fitting TRBD2. Written as DNA, the CDR3 is TGCAGCGTTGCGGGGCGGGGGACCTACAATGAGCAGTTCTTC. Its translation: CSVAGRGTYNEQFF.